Each of the 17 T cell receptor beta chains below was sequenced from the same sample in a study of T-cell memory formation after mild COVID-19. TCRdb independently ran MiXCR on the 5' RACE reads; one entry per CDR3 protein. The table has 580,000 or so distinct CDR3 sequences, about 18% seen once. Sequencing was carried out using PBMCs or a T cell subset sorted from them (not recorded which). Every receptor here comes from an adult woman who had mild COVID-19 (a few samples of this study predate the infection). Cell type and time point are not known.

This clonotype was counted many times. The J gene is TRBJ2-1, the V gene TRBV4-2; D unclear. V was clipped by 5 bases and J by 4 bases, with 9 bases between them. Germline V lookup: CDR1 LGHNA, CDR2 YNFKEQ. This CDR3 has 13 residues. The CDR3 protein is CASSYGQYNEQFF. CDR3 sequence (DNA): TGTGCCAGCAGCTACGGTCAGTACAATGAGCAGTTCTTC.

This clonotype showed up just a few times. The chain couples TRBV6-2 or TRBV6-3 to TRBJ2-2; 10 nucleotides line up with TRBD2. The CDR3 loop spans 15 amino acids. The V gene's germline CDR1 is MNHEY and CDR2 SVGEGT. The J segment lost 1 base and the V segment lost 7 bases, leaving 3 bases of the junction unmatched. CDR3 loop: CASKLAGGNTGELFF. As DNA, the CDR3 is TGTGCCAGCAAATTAGCGGGAGGGAACACCGGGGAGCTGTTTTTT.

The rearrangement uses TRBV5-1 and TRBJ1-5; D is possibly TRBD1 (5 bases). V was clipped by 5 bases and J by 6 bases, with 18 bases between them. The CDR3 consists of 15 residues. CDR1 and CDR2 (germline): SGHRS, YFSETQ. Written as DNA, the CDR3 is TGCGCCAGCAGAGAAGACGTCAGGGAGGGTCAGCCCCAGCATTTT. Translation: CASREDVREGQPQHF.

CDR3 region: CASSYWTGWNTEAFF. CDR3 DNA: TGTGCCAGCAGTTACTGGACAGGATGGAACACTGAAGCTTTCTTT. The V gene is TRBV6-5, the J gene TRBJ1-1; the match to TRBD1 covers 7 bases. This CDR3 region has 15 residues. The germline V gene encodes CDR1 MNHEY and CDR2 SVGAGI. Trimming cost V 1 base and J 1 base; bases outside gene matches: 3.

V gene TRBV5-6 combines with J gene TRBJ2-7; 9 bases agree with TRBD1. Germline V gives CDR1 SGHDT, CDR2 YYEEEE. The V and J ends lost 5 bases and 1 base, in that order; junction bases with no gene match: 13. The CDR3 is 17 amino acids. CDR3 sequence: CASRSDRGTFNSYEQYF. The CDR3 nucleotides read TGTGCCAGCAGGAGCGACAGGGGGACTTTTAATTCCTACGAGCAGTACTTC. Full variable domain (rest looked up from reference TRBV5-6 and TRBJ2-7): DAGVTQSPTHLIKTRGQQVTLRCSPKSGHDTVSWYQQALGQGPQFIFQYYEEEERQRGNFPDRFSGHQFPNYSSELNVNALLLGDSALYLCASRSDRGTFNSYEQYFGPGTRLTVT.

This clonotype was seen only a few times. This chain connects TRBV6-1 to TRBJ2-1; 10 bases agree with TRBD2. This CDR3 contains 15 residues. Trimming cost V 3 bases and J 10 bases; bases outside gene matches: 9. Germline V gene lookup returns CDR1 MNHNS and CDR2 SASEGT. CDR3 protein: CASSDGSGGREEQFF. The CDR3 nucleotides are TGTGCCAGCAGTGATGGTAGCGGGGGGAGAGAGGAGCAGTTCTTC.

This rearrangement joins TRBV10-3 to TRBJ2-3, with D unclear. There are 15 residues in the CDR3. V was cut by 0 bases and J by 1 base, with 8 bases left in between. Looked up from germline, CDR1 is ENHRY and CDR2 is SYGVKD. The CDR3 nucleotides are TGTGCCATCAGTGAGTCGACTGTTGGCACAGATACGCAGTATTTT. This encodes CAISESTVGTDTQYF.

This clonotype has a handful of counts. The chain carries TRBV5-1 and TRBJ1-1, with 7 positions matching TRBD1. This CDR3 is built from 16 residues. The germline CDR1 and CDR2 sequences are SGHRS and YFSETQ. Losses at the gene ends were 4 bases for V and 1 base for J; bases not matched to a gene: 10. The CDR3 region is CASSLTTGTENTEAFF. The CDR3 nucleotides read TGCGCCAGCAGCCTGACCACCGGGACAGAGAACACTGAAGCTTTCTTT.

The table lists this clonotype with a few counts. This chain connects TRBV7-9 to TRBJ2-1; 8 nucleotides match TRBD2. Germline CDR1 SEHNR, CDR2 FQNEAQ (reference sequence). The trim removed 6 bases at V and 7 bases at J, leaving 17 bases unmatched. CDR3 length: 17 amino acids. CDR3 in DNA: TGTGCCAGCAGAGGCGGAGCGGGAGTAGGTATGCAGAATGAGCAGTTCTTC. Translation: CASRGGAGVGMQNEQFF.

This clonotype has a handful of counts. This sequence joins TRBV4-1 and TRBJ1-2; no clear D gene. The germline V gene has CDR1 MGHRA and CDR2 YSYEKL. CDR3 size: 15 residues. V lost 4 bases and J 1 base, leaving 13 bases between the germline ends. The chain's CDR3 is CASSLEAGSNYGYTF. DNA of the CDR3: TGCGCCAGCAGCCTCGAGGCAGGCAGTAACTATGGCTACACCTTC.

This clonotype came up a few times. This sequence joins TRBV14 and TRBJ1-1; D remains ambiguous. The ends were cut back, 0 bases at V and 5 bases at J, with 4 bases in the middle. Germline CDR1 reads SGHDN; CDR2 reads FVKESK. The CDR3 loop spans 12 amino acids. CDR3 bases: TGTGCCAGCAGCCAAGACGGGACTGAAGCTTTCTTT. Residues: CASSQDGTEAFF. Supplemented by reference TRBV14 and TRBJ1-1, the full variable domain reads EAGVTQFPSHSVIEKGQTVTLRCDPISGHDNLYWYRRVMGKEIKFLLHFVKESKQDESGMPNNRFLAERTGGTYSTLKVQPAELEDSGVYFCASSQDGTEAFFGQGTRLTVV.

This clonotype appeared a few times. The chain uses TRBV2 and TRBJ1-2; 8 nucleotides match TRBD1. Germline CDR1 is SNHLY and CDR2 is FYNNEI. The CDR3 has 14 residues. The V segment lost 4 bases and the J segment 4 bases; nucleotides outside the gene matches: 5. The CDR3 here is CASSGGQGGYGYTF. The CDR3 DNA follows: TGTGCCAGCAGTGGTGGACAGGGAGGCTATGGCTACACCTTC.

This clonotype came up many times. The gene calls are TRBV20-1 and TRBJ2-1; maybe TRBD2 (6 bases). Trimming cost V 2 bases and J 0 bases, with 14 bases left between them. CDR1 is DFQATT, CDR2 SNEGSKA, per germline (reference sequence). The CDR3 length is 16 residues. In nucleotides, the CDR3 is TGCAGTGCTAGAAAAAGTGGGGGGATCTCCTACAATGAGCAGTTCTTC. Amino acid sequence: CSARKSGGISYNEQFF.

This clonotype was picked up a small number of times. The chain has TRBV29-1 and TRBJ2-1; tentatively, D is TRBD1 or TRBD2 (5 bases each). Trimming took off 6 bases at V and 5 bases at J, with 14 bases between the two ends. In germline, CDR1 is SQVTM, CDR2 ANQGSEA. This CDR3 is 13 amino acids long. For the CDR3, the DNA is TGCAGCGTCCTACGGGACCTCGACAATGAGCAGTTCTTC. Protein: CSVLRDLDNEQFF.

This clonotype was detected a few times. The chain uses TRBV6-2 or TRBV6-3 and TRBJ2-7; 7 bases map to TRBD2. There are 16 residues in the CDR3. V lost 2 bases to trimming and J lost 4 bases; unmatched junction nucleotides: 11. Germline V gene lookup returns CDR1 MNHEY and CDR2 SVGEGT. DNA of the CDR3: TGTGCCAGCAGTTACAATCTAGGCGGGAGCGCTTACGAGCAGTACTTC. This translates into CASSYNLGGSAYEQYF.

The chain uses TRBV6-2 or TRBV6-3 and TRBJ1-5; no firm D call. The CDR3 runs 13 residues. The germline V and J ends were trimmed by 6 bases and 0 bases, with 6 bases remaining between them. Per germline, CDR1 MNHEY and CDR2 SVGEGT. CDR3 amino acids: CASRADSNQPQHF. The CDR3 nucleotides read TGTGCCAGCAGGGCGGATAGCAATCAGCCCCAGCATTTT.

This clonotype was seen ten or more times. The J gene is TRBJ2-3, the V gene TRBV7-9; the match to TRBD2 covers 9 bases. J lost 2 bases, V lost 5 bases, and 11 bases had no gene match. The V gene's germline CDR1 is SEHNR and CDR2 FQNEAQ (reference sequence). The CDR3 extends over 17 amino acids. The DNA of the CDR3 is TGTGCCAGCAGCCCGGTGGATAGCGGGAGTTCCACAGATACGCAGTATTTT. As protein: CASSPVDSGSSTDTQYF.